Sequencing of this T cell receptor (beta chain) was carried out in a study of T cell changes during pregnancy in multiple sclerosis. The CDR3 totals 15 residues. The V gene end was trimmed by 2 bases and the J gene end by 2 bases; junction bases not matched to a gene: 5. The germline V gene has CDR1 KGHSH and CDR2 LQKENI. Data came from immunoSEQ multiplex PCR; TCRdb stores just in-frame clones and leaves some out. Among approximately 28,000 clones listed, approximately 90% were seen once. The gene calls are TRBV18 and TRBJ1-2, with TRBD1 identical over 7 bases. The source is a female donor in good health, enrolled as a control in a pregnancy study. The sample was peripheral blood, taken in the first trimester of pregnancy. CDR3 sequence: CASSPVEGQNYGYTF. The DNA of the CDR3 is TGTGCCAGCTCACCAGTGGAGGGACAGAACTATGGCTACACCTTC. The variable domain in full, completed from reference TRBV18 and TRBJ1-2, reads NAGVMQNPRHLVRRRGQEARLRCSPMKGHSHVYWYRQLPEEGLKFMVYLQKENIIDESGMPKERFSAEFPKEGPSILRIQQVVRGDSAAYFCASSPVEGQNYGYTFGSGTRLTVV.